Presented here are 30 T cell receptor beta chains from one specimen sequenced in a study of blood T cell repertoires in COVID-19. Sequencing used immunoSEQ multiplex PCR; TCRdb keeps in-frame clones, though not all of them. There are under 200,000 clones in the sample; about 85% occur only once, and around 0.99% lies in the top ten. The material sequenced was peripheral blood. The origin of the receptors is a man between 18 and 29 years old with acute or convalescent COVID-19.

V gene TRBV5-4 combines with J gene TRBJ2-5, with D tentatively TRBD2 (6 bases). The CDR3 runs 14 residues. CDR1 and CDR2 (germline): SGHNT, YYREEE (reference sequence). Trimming pared 4 bases from V and 5 bases from J, leaving 15 bases between. The CDR3 region is CASSKLGGIETQYF. CDR3 coding DNA: TGTGCCAGCAGCAAGCTAGGAGGGATTGAGACCCAGTACTTC.

This clone appeared a single time. The chain employs TRBV7-9 and TRBJ1-1, with TRBD1 matching over 9 bases. V was clipped by 8 bases and J by 3 bases; unmatched bases: 4. There are 13 residues in the CDR3. Germline values: CDR1 SEHNR, CDR2 FQNEAQ (reference sequence). The CDR3 coding sequence is TGTGCCAGCGGAGGGACAGGGCACACTGAAGCTTTCTTT. It yields the protein CASGGTGHTEAFF.

The chain has TRBV7-6 and TRBJ2-1, with 7 bases fitting TRBD1. CDR3 length: 16 residues. CDR1 is SGHVS and CDR2 is FNYEAQ in the germline V gene. With V trimmed by 5 bases and J by 0 bases, 7 bases remained unmatched. The CDR3 region is CASSRTGVSSYNEQFF. CDR3 bases: TGTGCCAGCAGCAGAACAGGGGTCAGCTCCTACAATGAGCAGTTCTTC.

This clone was found once. The genes are TRBV5-1 and TRBJ2-7, with D possibly TRBD2 on 5 matching bases. Germline CDR1 and CDR2: SGHRS and YFSETQ. Trimming removed 3 bases from V and 7 bases from J, with 17 bases in between. The CDR3 runs 14 residues. The CDR3 DNA follows: TGCGCCAGCAGCTCCGACCCCACGGGGAGAGAGCAGTACTTC. This encodes CASSSDPTGREQYF.

The CDR3 sequence: CASSLTGGWTDTQYF. As DNA, the CDR3 is TGTGCCAGCAGCTTAACGGGCGGGTGGACAGATACGCAGTATTTT. The chain links TRBV7-3 to TRBJ2-3, with a weak D call TRBD2 (5 bases). The CDR3 is made up of 15 amino acids. Germline-derived CDR1 and CDR2 are SGHTA and FQGTGA. V shed 0 bases and J shed 3 bases, with 10 bases lying between them.

V usage is TRBV4-2 and J usage is TRBJ2-5, with TRBD2 identical over 9 bases. The CDR3 is 15 amino acids. CDR1 and CDR2 from the germline V gene are LGHNA and YNFKEQ. Trimming cost V 1 base and J 2 bases; bases outside gene matches: 2. The DNA of the CDR3 is TGTGCCAGCAGCCAAGGACTAGCGGCGCAAGAGACCCAGTACTTC. Protein: CASSQGLAAQETQYF.

The J gene is TRBJ1-5, the V gene TRBV12-3 or TRBV12-4, with a tentative D call TRBD1 (5 bases). The CDR3 runs 13 residues. Deletions cut 11 bases from V and 4 bases from J, with 15 bases between. The CDR3, as DNA: TGTGCCTGCACCCCTGGGGGGAATCAGCCCCAGCATTTT. It encodes CACTPGGNQPQHF.

The chain links TRBV11-2 to TRBJ2-5; 10 nucleotides line up with TRBD2. The CDR3 extends over 16 amino acids. Germline CDR1 SGHAT, CDR2 FQNNGV. V lost 1 base to trimming and J lost 1 base; unmatched junction nucleotides: 3. The CDR3 spells CASSLVLAGAQETQYF. The CDR3 DNA reads as TGTGCCAGCAGCTTAGTTCTAGCGGGAGCCCAAGAGACCCAGTACTTC.

The chain links TRBV19 to TRBJ1-2; D is unresolved. Trimming took off 3 bases at V and 3 bases at J, with 14 bases between the two ends. The CDR3 covers 15 residues. From germline, CDR1 is LNHDA and CDR2 SQIVND (reference sequence). This CDR3 is CASSIYAGWDYGYTF. For the CDR3, the DNA is TGTGCCAGTAGTATTTACGCGGGATGGGACTATGGCTACACCTTC.

V is TRBV2 and J is TRBJ2-2, with 7 positions matching TRBD2. V was clipped by 10 bases and J by 6 bases; unmatched bases: 17. CDR3 length: 16 residues. The V gene's germline CDR1 is SNHLY and CDR2 FYNNEI. The CDR3 DNA reads TGTGCCAACTCCCCTGGTTGGGCGGGGGAGGCCGGGGAGCTGTTTTTT. Translation gives CANSPGWAGEAGELFF.

This chain links TRBV5-8 with TRBJ1-5, with TRBD1 identical over 8 bases. Per germline, CDR1 SGHTS and CDR2 YDEGEE. The CDR3 runs to 16 residues. The V and J ends lost 2 bases and 6 bases, in that order; junction bases with no gene match: 10. In nucleotides, the CDR3 is TGTGCCAGCAGCTTCGCCGGGACAGGAGGCGCTCAGCCCCAGCATTTT. Its translation: CASSFAGTGGAQPQHF.

V is TRBV24-1 and J is TRBJ2-3; TRBD1 matches at 7 bases. The V and J ends lost 5 bases and 2 bases, in that order; junction bases with no gene match: 6. This CDR3 has 15 residues. Germline V gives CDR1 KGHDR, CDR2 SFDVKD. The CDR3 sequence is CATSVRDSDTDTQYF. The CDR3 nucleotides are TGTGCCACCAGTGTCCGGGACAGCGACACAGATACGCAGTATTTT.

V is TRBV5-4 and J is TRBJ2-1, with TRBD1 matching 8 bases. CDR3 length: 15 amino acids. Losses at the gene ends were 2 bases for V and 5 bases for J; bases not matched to a gene: 6. CDR1 and CDR2 from the germline V gene are SGHNT and YYREEE (reference sequence). The CDR3 loop is CASSFWTGINNEQFF. CDR3 sequence (DNA): TGTGCCAGCAGCTTCTGGACAGGGATAAACAATGAGCAGTTCTTC.

The CDR3 sequence: CASSLARISQETQYF. DNA of the CDR3: TGCGCCAGCAGCTTGGCCAGGATCTCCCAAGAGACCCAGTACTTC. The rearrangement uses TRBV5-1 and TRBJ2-5; no clear D. V was shortened by 0 bases and J by 1 base, with 10 bases between the two germline ends. The CDR3 is made up of 15 amino acids. From germline, CDR1 is SGHRS and CDR2 YFSETQ.

The CDR3 reads CASSYSRQRGYEQYF. In nucleotides, the CDR3 is TGTGCCAGCAGTTACTCGAGGCAGAGAGGCTACGAGCAGTACTTC. The genes are TRBV6-5 and TRBJ2-7; D gene unclear. Germline CDR1 is MNHEY and CDR2 is SVGAGI. V gave up 0 bases and J gave up 3 bases, with 12 bases separating them. CDR3 length: 15 residues.

This clone has more than one count but fewer than ten. The rearrangement joins TRBV6-4 to TRBJ2-3; unclear D gene. This CDR3 has 16 amino acids. The V gene's germline CDR1 is MRHNA and CDR2 SNTAGT. V lost 4 bases, J lost 2 bases, and 16 bases lay in between. CDR3 loop: CASSALSRSFTDTQYF. The CDR3 DNA is TGTGCCAGCAGTGCTCTTTCTCGGAGTTTCACAGATACGCAGTATTTT.

This clone showed up just a few times. V is TRBV5-1 and J is TRBJ1-6; TRBD1 is a possible D gene (6 bases). The CDR3 has 13 residues. In germline, CDR1 is SGHRS, CDR2 YFSETQ. V was pared by 4 bases and J by 5 bases, with 7 bases between. CDR3 sequence: CASSRTDNSPLHF. DNA of the CDR3: TGCGCCAGCAGCAGGACAGATAATTCACCCCTCCACTTT.

V and J are TRBV6-5 and TRBJ1-6; 8 nucleotides line up with TRBD1. V lost 4 bases, J lost 10 bases, and 9 bases stayed unmatched. Germline V gene data show CDR1 as MNHEY and CDR2 as SVGAGI. CDR3 size: 15 residues. The CDR3 bases are TGTGCCAGCAGTTTAGGGGACACAGGGGGGTCACCCCTCCACTTT. It codes for CASSLGDTGGSPLHF.

In its sample, this clone was seen once. V gene TRBV28 combines with J gene TRBJ1-4, with D maybe TRBD1 (6 bases). The V gene's germline CDR1 is MDHEN and CDR2 SYDVKM. Trimming shortened V by 2 bases and J by 0 bases, and 7 bases separated the two germline ends. The CDR3 has 15 residues. The DNA of the CDR3 is TGTGCCAGCAGTTTACCAGGGGCAACTAATGAAAAACTGTTTTTT. Translating it yields CASSLPGATNEKLFF.

This chain joins TRBV27 and TRBJ2-2; tentatively, D is TRBD1 (5 bases). Trimming removed 3 bases at V and 0 bases at J, with 11 bases between. Germline values: CDR1 MNHEY, CDR2 SMNVEV (reference sequence). This CDR3 contains 16 residues. Here the CDR3 reads CASSFYRRSNTGELFF. The CDR3 nucleotides are TGTGCCAGCAGTTTTTACAGGAGATCGAACACCGGGGAGCTGTTTTTT.

The chain is built from TRBV6-5 and TRBJ1-2; TRBD1 agrees at 7 bases. The CDR3 runs 14 residues. Germline CDR1 is MNHEY and CDR2 is SVGAGI. J was trimmed by 2 bases and V by 6 bases; bases with no gene match: 6. In DNA form, the CDR3 reads TGTGCCAGCAGCCAAACAGGGGAAAACTATGGCTACACCTTC. This sequence encodes CASSQTGENYGYTF.

The chain is built from TRBV5-4 and TRBJ1-1; TRBD1 is a possible D gene (5 bases). From germline, CDR1 is SGHNT and CDR2 YYREEE (reference sequence). With 4 bases removed from V and 1 base from J, the gap between germline ends came to 8 bases. The CDR3 contains 13 residues. The chain's CDR3 is CASSQGQNTEAFF. In DNA form, the CDR3 reads TGTGCCAGCAGCCAAGGACAGAACACTGAAGCTTTCTTT. The complete variable domain, with remaining parts taken from reference TRBV5-4 and TRBJ1-1, reads ETGVTQSPTHLIKTRGQQVTLRCSSQSGHNTVSWYQQALGQGPQFIFQYYREEENGRGNFPPRFSGLQFPNYSSELNVNALELDDSALYLCASSQGQNTEAFFGQGTRLTVV.

This clone was seen once. The V call is TRBV30, the J call TRBJ1-5, with D uncertain. CDR1 GTSNPN and CDR2 SVGIG come from the germline V gene (reference sequence). The CDR3 is made up of 11 amino acids. V was pared by 4 bases and J by 6 bases, with 7 bases between. CDR3 nucleotides: TGTGCCTGGATTCGGGGTCAGCCCCAGCATTTT. This encodes CAWIRGQPQHF.

V is TRBV18 and J is TRBJ2-3; a weak D match, TRBD2 (7 bases). CDR1 and CDR2 from the germline V gene are KGHSH and LQKENI. Deletions cut 3 bases from V and 1 base from J, with 23 bases between. The CDR3 length is 19 residues. The CDR3 region is CASSPLRRTRGEGTDTQYF. CDR3 nucleotide sequence: TGTGCCAGCTCACCCCTACGACGGACTAGGGGGGAGGGCACAGATACGCAGTATTTT.

The genes are TRBV10-1 and TRBJ1-6, with 7 bases that match TRBD1. This CDR3 region has 13 residues. J lost 9 bases, V lost 8 bases, and 7 bases had no gene match. Germline V gene lookup returns CDR1 WNHNN and CDR2 SYGVQD (reference sequence). CDR3 amino acids: CASLVRQGSPLHF. CDR3 coding DNA: TGCGCCAGCCTAGTTCGACAGGGTTCACCCCTCCACTTT.

The chain combines TRBV6-5 with TRBJ2-4; 8 positions match TRBD1. The ends lost 6 bases at V and 8 bases at J; junction bases unmatched: 12. The germline gives CDR1 MNHEY, CDR2 SVGAGI. The CDR3 contains 15 residues. CDR3 in amino acids: CASSKDGQGLYIQYF. In DNA form, the CDR3 reads TGTGCCAGCAGCAAAGACGGACAGGGTTTGTACATTCAGTACTTC.

The V call is TRBV7-9, the J call TRBJ2-5; D is unclear. Germline V lookup: CDR1 SEHNR, CDR2 FQNEAQ (reference sequence). V was trimmed by 6 bases and J by 5 bases, leaving 19 bases between them. The CDR3 has 15 amino acids. The chain's CDR3 is CASSPLPGSDETQYF. The CDR3 DNA is TGTGCCAGCAGTCCTCTTCCCGGGTCCGACGAGACCCAGTACTTC. Drawing the rest from reference TRBV7-9 and TRBJ2-5, the complete variable domain is DTGVSQNPRHKITKRGQNVTFRCDPISEHNRLYWYRQTLGQGPEFLTYFQNEAQLEKSRLLSDRFSAERPKGSFSTLEIQRTEQGDSAMYLCASSPLPGSDETQYFGPGTRLLVL.

V is TRBV9 and J is TRBJ2-5; the D gene is possibly TRBD2 (6 bases). Per the germline V gene, CDR1 is SGDLS and CDR2 is YYNGEE. Trimming removed 0 bases from V and 1 base from J, with 13 bases in between. CDR3 length: 16 amino acids. CDR3 loop: CASSVGRVPFQETQYF. The CDR3 bases are TGTGCCAGCAGCGTAGGGAGGGTACCCTTCCAAGAGACCCAGTACTTC.

This clone was seen just once. The genes are TRBV6-6 and TRBJ1-5; tentatively, D is TRBD1 (5 bases). Germline V CDR1 and CDR2: MNHNY, SVGAGI (reference sequence). The CDR3 extends over 15 amino acids. V lost 0 bases and J 4 bases, leaving 10 bases between the germline ends. The chain's CDR3 is CASSYSGQNNQPQHF. Here the CDR3 DNA reads TGTGCCAGCAGTTACTCGGGGCAAAATAATCAGCCCCAGCATTTT.

The chain uses TRBV10-3 and TRBJ2-2; D is unresolved. Germline CDR1 ENHRY, CDR2 SYGVKD. The V gene lost 0 bases and the J gene lost 0 bases, with 11 bases spanning the gap. The CDR3 has 17 residues. CDR3 bases: TGTGCCATCAGTGAGTCGGCTGGCGGAACGAACACCGGGGAGCTGTTTTTT. Amino acids: CAISESAGGTNTGELFF.